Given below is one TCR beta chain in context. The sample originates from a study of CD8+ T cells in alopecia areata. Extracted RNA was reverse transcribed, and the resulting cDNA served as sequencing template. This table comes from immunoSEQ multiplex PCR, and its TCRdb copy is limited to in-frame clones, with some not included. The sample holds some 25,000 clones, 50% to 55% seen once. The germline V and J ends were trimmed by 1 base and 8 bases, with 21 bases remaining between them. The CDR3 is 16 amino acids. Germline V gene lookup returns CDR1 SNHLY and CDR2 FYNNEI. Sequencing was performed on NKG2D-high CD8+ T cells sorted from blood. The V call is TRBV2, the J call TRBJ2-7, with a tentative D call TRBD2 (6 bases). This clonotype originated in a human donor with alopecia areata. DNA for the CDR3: TGTGCCAGCAGTGAAGGGGTTGGGAGGAGCAGCGGTAAGCAGTACTTC. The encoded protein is CASSEGVGRSSGKQYF.